This T cell receptor (beta chain) was recorded in a study of T cell responses to AZD1222 COVID-19 vaccine. Findings of the study overall: Most donors were white British and more were female, and clonal diversity was possibly underestimated. With two AZD1222 doses given, Spike-specific TCR breadth and depth both rose. Regions 160-218 and 743-854 dominated among vaccine-associated CD4 TCRs spanning spike. Sampled repertoires all dated from after the peak T cell response.

The ends were cut back, 0 bases at V and 4 bases at J, with 3 bases in the middle. There are 11 residues in the CDR3. Germline loops: CDR1 DFQATT, CDR2 SNEGSKA (reference sequence). Method: immunoSEQ multiplex PCR; TCRdb's copy keeps in-frame clones and lacks some. Altogether 120,000 to 150,000 clones are present, approximately 89% being singletons, with the ten largest covering roughly 5.5%. Comments on this clone: Its antigen is still unknown.

The sequencing here drew on peripheral blood, taken on day 0 of AZD1222 vaccination. The chain is built from TRBV20-1 and TRBJ1-2; D call uncertain. This clonotype was obtained from an adult in good health. CDR3 region: CSARDTYGYTF. DNA for the CDR3: TGCAGTGCTAGAGATACCTATGGCTACACCTTC.